This is a list of T cell receptor beta chains from one sample in a study of a mutant IDH1 vaccine in newly diagnosed glioma. The table came from immunoSEQ multiplex PCR; TCRdb's copy has only in-frame clones and leaves some out. Among around 37,000 clones listed, around 82% were seen once. Sequencing used PBMCs, obtained from a glioma patient treated with radiotherapy, temozolomide or both. Every receptor here comes from a man aged 35 to 55 with glioma. Some clones in this sample may be carry-over from other donors' samples. Each CDR3 is given without its conserved first and last residue. The order of the fields is V gene, D gene, J gene, CDR3 protein. D genes are given only for firm matches.

TRBV5-6,-,TRBJ1-5,ASSLGNQPQH
TRBV5-4,TRBD1,TRBJ1-2,ASSTGTGGRSYGYT
TRBV4-2,-,TRBJ2-3,ASSPRQGGSADTQY
TRBV4-2,TRBD2,TRBJ2-3,ATASGGPGGDTQY
TRBV7-2,-,TRBJ2-5,ASSAEQEGTQY
TRBV7-5,-,TRBJ2-7,VRSLISQGNEQY
TRBV14,-,TRBJ2-7,ASSQVWYEQY
TRBV10-1,TRBD2,TRBJ2-7,ASSEALAGDSYEQY
TRBV10-3,TRBD1,TRBJ2-7,ASGRDREGEQY
TRBV5-1,TRBD1,TRBJ2-6,ASSLVATGKGANVLT
TRBV6-1,-,TRBJ1-1,ASSERVSIGREIAF
TRBV7-9,TRBD1,TRBJ1-1,ASSLAGQHEAF
TRBV7-2,-,TRBJ1-5,ASSLARNSQPQH
TRBV4-3,TRBD1,TRBJ1-6,ASSQSFRDRELSTLH
TRBV6-5,-,TRBJ2-1,ASSKTGFINEQF
TRBV5-1,-,TRBJ2-2,ASSLAGVNTGELF
TRBV5-6,TRBD1,TRBJ2-7,ASRKDRGTGMVYEQY
TRBV27,TRBD1,TRBJ2-7,ASGRGQGGEQY
TRBV30,-,TRBJ2-3,AWSVLFLLGPAGTDTQY
TRBV5-6,-,TRBJ1-2,ASSHRTVRYGYT
TRBV15,-,TRBJ1-2,ATSSSGQMNYGYT
TRBV7-9,-,TRBJ1-2,ASSSGNDYGYT
TRBV10-3,TRBD1,TRBJ1-1,AISEQGMENTEAF
TRBV9,TRBD2,TRBJ2-2,ASSVEGRGIRSGELF
TRBV10-3,TRBD2,TRBJ2-1,AIRRLADNEQF
TRBV9,TRBD2,TRBJ2-5,ASSPGGSQETQY
TRBV6-6,-,TRBJ1-2,ASSYTGQKYGYT
TRBV10-3,-,TRBJ1-2,AISEGGPSGYT
TRBV7-9,-,TRBJ1-1,ASSFDTEAF
TRBV2,-,TRBJ2-5,ASTTPYQETQY
TRBV27,TRBD2,TRBJ2-1,ASSSSGGYNEQF
TRBV5-1,-,TRBJ1-1,ASSQGGGGVTEAF
TRBV7-2,-,TRBJ1-5,ASSVAGQGAQH
TRBV5-1,TRBD1,TRBJ1-2,ASGQADYGYT
TRBV7-3,TRBD2,TRBJ2-7,ASSLKGTSSGGNSYEQY
TRBV6-6,-,TRBJ1-1,ASCTTENTEAF
TRBV14,-,TRBJ1-2,ASSLIQGFNYGYT
TRBV5-4,-,TRBJ1-5,ASSSGWGQPQH
TRBV30,-,TRBJ1-5,AWSEGVGPGNHQPQH
TRBV30,TRBD1,TRBJ1-5,ACLRKGQGDNQPQH
TRBV6-1,-,TRBJ2-7,ASSQGAGDTYEQY
TRBV7-2,-,TRBJ1-2,ASSLVYTANYGYT
TRBV19,TRBD1,TRBJ1-2,ASSGRDRGPNYGYT
TRBV10-2,-,TRBJ2-3,ASSEWDFTDTQY
TRBV5-1,-,TRBJ1-1,ASSLAGVSTEAF
TRBV5-4,TRBD1,TRBJ2-5,ASSLDRGRWETQY
TRBV6-5,TRBD1,TRBJ1-2,ASSYLPGQGRYGYT